This TCR beta chain was obtained from a study of graft-versus-host responses after intestinal transplantation. From the graft tissue, intraepithelial and lamina propria lymphocytes were released through processing. Data came from immunoSEQ multiplex PCR; TCRdb stores just in-frame clones and leaves some out. The table lists 40,000 or so clones, 87% of them singletons. The CDR3 consists of 13 residues. Germline V gene lookup returns CDR1 MNHEY and CDR2 SMNVEV (reference sequence). V lost 5 bases and J 7 bases, leaving 14 bases between the germline ends. V is TRBV27 and J is TRBJ1-1; weak D call: TRBD1 (6 bases). This clonotype was obtained from a human patient who received an intestinal transplant, so some T cells may come from the graft donor. The specimen was ileum tissue, collected roughly 200 days after intestinal transplant. CDR3 coding DNA: TGTGCCAGCAGTCTGGGGACACCATTTGAAGCTTTCTTT. Translation gives CASSLGTPFEAFF.